The present T cell receptor beta chain was sequenced within a study of blood T cell repertoires in COVID-19 (dated by TCRdb to 2020 to 2022). For the wider study: Samples covering the acute and convalescent phases of COVID-19 were provided by collaborators in the United States, Italy and Spain. The prospective study material was composed of cDNA or gDNA derived from T cells, B-cell-depleted T cells, or PBMCs. Where available, HLA class I and class II types were taken from metadata supplied by the sample provider and were not determined by assay-based typing. The repertoires were released in a freely available public database intended as a resource for research on the immune response to SARS-CoV-2. Subjects who had been exposed to COVID-19, were actively infected with it, or had recovered from it provided the deeply sampled blood TCRbeta repertoires that made up the dataset. A de-identified subject ID, COVID-19 status, age in years and sex were almost always included in the sample metadata. Samples came from the ongoing ImmuneRACE study (first 160 participants) plus 1,254 subjects from 6 global collaborators. Broad study findings and their caveats: How much clinical and demographic metadata was included differed by source and by participant, and the metadata was provided uncurated.

The CDR3 covers 13 residues, taking in both the cysteine and the phenylalanine. Only the CDR3 DNA stays, 39 bases, in frame from base 1. CDR1 MGHRA and CDR2 YSYEKL were looked up in the germline V gene. The collaborating institutions used their own protocols to collect whole blood in K2EDTA tubes. For TCRbeta analysis, collaborators shipped samples in one of three forms: frozen whole blood, isolated PBMCs, or DNA extracted from either of those sample types. Concerning this clone: Its antigen is not yet known. At one of its ends the junction is not consistent with the germline gene, which may arise from a read error.

TCRbeta CDR3 regions were amplified from genomic DNA using the immunoSEQ Assay, a bias-controlled multiplex PCR. As for the original processing: Nucleated cell counts per sample were estimated from amplification of reference gene primers within the assay. To quantify the absolute abundance of each unique TCRbeta CDR3 rearrangement, sequence reads were collapsed and filtered. For each sample, productive Simpson clonality was calculated by taking the square root of Simpson's diversity index across productive rearrangements. The immuneACCESS repertoire file appears here via TCRdb, limited to in-frame rearrangements. These files lack a portion of the clones; in checked studies, under half of the deficit traces to unresolved V genes, and the cause of the others is not known. The D gene and trimming were derived from the DNA, and the V and J assignments and clone size from that table. This sample lists about 40,000 clones; 76% were detected once. The ten largest account for about 27% of the sample.

Recombination joined TRBV4-1 with TRBJ2-3, with the D gene call left open. This TCR came from a man aged 80 or over with acute or convalescent COVID-19. Input material: peripheral blood. The nucleotides are TGCGCCAGCAGCCAAGTTTTGGCGTCGCGGCCTATTTTT. Translated, this gives CASSQVLASRPIF.